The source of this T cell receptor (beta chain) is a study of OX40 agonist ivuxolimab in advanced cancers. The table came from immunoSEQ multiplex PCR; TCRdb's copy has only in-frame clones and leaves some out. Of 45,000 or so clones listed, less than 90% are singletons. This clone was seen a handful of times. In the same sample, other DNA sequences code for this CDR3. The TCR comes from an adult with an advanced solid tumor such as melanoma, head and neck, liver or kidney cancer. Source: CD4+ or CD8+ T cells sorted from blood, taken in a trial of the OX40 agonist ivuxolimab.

CDR3 nucleotides: TGTGCCAGCAGCCTCGGGCTAGCGGGAGGCTACGAGCAGTACTTC. This sequence encodes CASSLGLAGGYEQYF. V and J are TRBV9 and TRBJ2-7; 11 nucleotides line up with TRBD2. This CDR3 spans 15 amino acids. From germline, CDR1 is SGDLS and CDR2 YYNGEE. Trimming removed 4 bases from V and 3 bases from J; junction bases left unmatched: 6.